This TCR beta chain was captured in a study of blood T cell repertoires in COVID-19. Across the study: Donors in the United States, Italy and Spain gave samples during acute or convalescent COVID-19. PBMCs, B-cell-depleted T cells, or T cells provided the cDNA or gDNA that made up the material.

Deletions cut 1 base from V and 4 bases from J, with 4 bases between. This CDR3 has 12 amino acids. Germline V gene data show CDR1 as SGHVS and CDR2 as FQNEAQ. Study processing details: Amplifying reference gene primers gave estimates of nucleated cell counts. The assay was immunoSEQ multiplex PCR, and TCRdb's table has in-frame clones only and misses some. V, J and clone size are those of that table, while D and trimming were read from the DNA. The sample carries 100,000 or so clones, approximately 83% recorded once. The sequence was obtained from a man aged 50-60 years with acute or convalescent COVID-19. Sequencing was done on a sample of peripheral blood. This chain joins TRBV7-8 and TRBJ1-2; no clear D gene. The DNA for the CDR3 is TGTGCCAGCAGCTTAGACTCCTATGGCTACACCTTC. It translates to CASSLDSYGYTF.